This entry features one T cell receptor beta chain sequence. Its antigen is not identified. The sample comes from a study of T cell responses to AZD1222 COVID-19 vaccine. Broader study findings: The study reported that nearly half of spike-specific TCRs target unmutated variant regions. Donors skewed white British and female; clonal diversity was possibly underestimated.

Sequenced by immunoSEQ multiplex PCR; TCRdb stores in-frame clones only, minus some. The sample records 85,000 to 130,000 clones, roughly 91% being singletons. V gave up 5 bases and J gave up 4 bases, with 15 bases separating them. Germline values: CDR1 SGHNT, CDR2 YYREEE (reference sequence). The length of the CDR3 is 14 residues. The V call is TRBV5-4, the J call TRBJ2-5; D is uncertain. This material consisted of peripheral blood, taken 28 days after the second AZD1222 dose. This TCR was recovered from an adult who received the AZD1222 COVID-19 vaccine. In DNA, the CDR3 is TGTGCCAGCAGACCCGGGTCCAACGCAGAGACCCAGTACTTC. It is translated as CASRPGSNAETQYF. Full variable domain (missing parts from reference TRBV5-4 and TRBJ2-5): ETGVTQSPTHLIKTRGQQVTLRCSSQSGHNTVSWYQQALGQGPQFIFQYYREEENGRGNFPPRFSGLQFPNYSSELNVNALELDDSALYLCASRPGSNAETQYFGPGTRLLVL.